This is a list of T cell receptor beta chains from one sample in a study of blood T cells in healthy people across ages. TCRdb reprocessed the 5' RACE reads with MiXCR, giving one entry per CDR3 protein. The sample has 780,000 or so distinct CDR3 sequences; more than 55% are singletons. Sequenced: blood. The receptors were sampled from a man aged 40-55 years in good health. Each CDR3 is given with its conserved first and last residue. D genes are given only for firm matches. Rows may omit the clone size; those that give it use once, few, many or a size class.

-	TRBJ2-3	-	TRBV29-1	TGCAGCGTTTCCGGACTACCACGCACAGATACGCAGTATTTT	CSVSGLPRTDTQYF
-	TRBJ2-6	-	TRBV5-1	TGCGCCAGCGGGAGGACAGACGAGGCCAACGTCCTGACTTTC	CASGRTDEANVLTF
-	TRBJ1-1	-	TRBV3-1	TGTGCCAGCAGCCAAGACGGGGGAGGCACTGAAGCTTTCTTT	CASSQDGGGTEAFF
few	TRBJ1-4	-	TRBV4-2	TGTGCCAGCAGCCAAGTGGACCCACAACGAGAAAAACTGTTTTTT	CASSQVDPQREKLFF
-	TRBJ2-4	-	TRBV27	TGTGCCAGCAGTTTATTTAAAGCGGGTACCAAAAACATTCAGTACTTC	CASSLFKAGTKNIQYF
-	TRBJ2-3	-	TRBV6-6	TGTGCCAGCAGCCGGACTGGAAGCACAGATACGCAGTATTTT	CASSRTGSTDTQYF
-	TRBJ2-5	-	TRBV4-1	TGCGCCAGCAGCCACCGTGGAGGCAAAGAGACCCAGTACTTC	CASSHRGGKETQYF
-	TRBJ2-4	-	TRBV5-6	TGTGCCAGCAGCTTGGTTGCAGGAGGGAAAAACATTCAGTACTTC	CASSLVAGGKNIQYF
-	TRBJ2-1	-	TRBV4-2	TGTGCCAGCAGCCGGGGAGTTTTAGCGGATCACAATGAGCAGTTCTTC	CASSRGVLADHNEQFF
-	TRBJ2-5	-	TRBV7-2	TGTGCCAGCAGCCCCGGGGCCTCCGGGGCGCAGTACTTC	CASSPGASGAQYF
-	TRBJ2-7	TRBD2	TRBV6-2/TRBV6-3	TGTGCCAGCACATTTAGCGGGCCTATAAACGAGCAGTACTTC	CASTFSGPINEQYF
-	TRBJ2-7	-	TRBV7-3	TGTGCCAGCAGCCAGTCGGGGGGCAGGGATAACGAGCAGTACTTC	CASSQSGGRDNEQYF
few	TRBJ2-7	TRBD1	TRBV20-1	TGCAGTGCTAGAGTGAGCGACAGGGGCCTCCGGAGCTACGAGCAGTACTTC	CSARVSDRGLRSYEQYF
-	TRBJ2-5	-	TRBV3-1	TGTGCCAGCAGCCAAGGGTTGGGCCAGGGGGAGACCCAGTACTTC	CASSQGLGQGETQYF
-	TRBJ2-5	-	TRBV20-1	TGCAGTACTAGAGTCGCTCAAGAGACCCAGTACTTC	CSTRVAQETQYF
-	TRBJ1-2	-	TRBV14	TGCGCCAGCAGCCGAGACAGCCTCGGTGGCTACACCTTC	CASSRDSLGGYTF
once	TRBJ2-5	-	TRBV29-1	TGCAGCGCCTTGGACGGGTTCAATGAGCAGTACTTC	CSALDGFNEQYF
-	TRBJ2-7	TRBD2	TRBV13	TGTGCCAGCAGCGAACTAGCGCCAAGCTCCTACAATGAGCAGTACTTC	CASSELAPSSYNEQYF
-	TRBJ2-1	-	TRBV6-1	TGTGCCAGCAGAGTCGGATACAATGAGCAGTTCTTC	CASRVGYNEQFF
-	TRBJ2-2	-	TRBV4-3	TGCGCCAGCAGCCAAATATTGGGCGACACCGGGGAGCTGTTTTTT	CASSQILGDTGELFF
-	TRBJ2-5	TRBD1	TRBV20-1	TGCAGTGCTCTTACAGGGGGCCGGGAGACCCAGTACTTC	CSALTGGRETQYF
few	TRBJ2-1	TRBD2	TRBV29-1	TGCAGCGTTGAAGGGATCGCGGGGGGCTCCTACAATGAGCAGTTCTTC	CSVEGIAGGSYNEQFF
-	TRBJ1-4	-	TRBV3-1	TGTGCCAGCAGCCAAGAAGAAGATTTCCATGAAAAACTGTTTTTT	CASSQEEDFHEKLFF